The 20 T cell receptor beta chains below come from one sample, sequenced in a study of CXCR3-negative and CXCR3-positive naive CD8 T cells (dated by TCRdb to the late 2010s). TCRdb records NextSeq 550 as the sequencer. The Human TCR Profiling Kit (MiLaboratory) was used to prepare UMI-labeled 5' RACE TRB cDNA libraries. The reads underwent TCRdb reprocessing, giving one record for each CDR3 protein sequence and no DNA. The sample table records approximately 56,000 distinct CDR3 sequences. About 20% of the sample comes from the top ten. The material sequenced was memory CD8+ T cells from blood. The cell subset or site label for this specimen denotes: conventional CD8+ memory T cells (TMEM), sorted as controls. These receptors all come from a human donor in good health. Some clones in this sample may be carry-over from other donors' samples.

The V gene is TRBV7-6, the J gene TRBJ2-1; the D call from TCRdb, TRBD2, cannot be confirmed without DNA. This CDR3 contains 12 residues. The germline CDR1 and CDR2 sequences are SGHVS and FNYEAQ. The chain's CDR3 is CASSPGRPEQFF.

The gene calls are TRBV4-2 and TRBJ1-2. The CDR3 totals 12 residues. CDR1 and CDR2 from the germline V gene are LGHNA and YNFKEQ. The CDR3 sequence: CASSQVERGYTF.

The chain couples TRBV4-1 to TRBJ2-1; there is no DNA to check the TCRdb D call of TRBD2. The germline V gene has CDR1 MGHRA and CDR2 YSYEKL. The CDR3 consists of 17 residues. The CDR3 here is CASSQEGTSGRTNEQFF.

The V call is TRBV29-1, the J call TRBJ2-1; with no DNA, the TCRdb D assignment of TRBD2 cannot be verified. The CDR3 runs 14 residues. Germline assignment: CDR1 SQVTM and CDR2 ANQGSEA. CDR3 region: CSVVGSGRGDEQFF.

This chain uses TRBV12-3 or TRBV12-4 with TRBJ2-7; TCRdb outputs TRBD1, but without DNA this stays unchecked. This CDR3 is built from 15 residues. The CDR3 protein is CASSATGTAIYEQYF.

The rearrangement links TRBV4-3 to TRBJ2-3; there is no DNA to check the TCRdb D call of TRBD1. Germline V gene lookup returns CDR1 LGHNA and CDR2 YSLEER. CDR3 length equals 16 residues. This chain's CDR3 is CASSQDRQGGGDTQYF.

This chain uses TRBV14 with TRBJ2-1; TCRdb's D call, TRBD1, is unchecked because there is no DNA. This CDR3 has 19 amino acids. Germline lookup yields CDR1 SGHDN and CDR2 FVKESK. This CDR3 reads CASRPGQGASRGPWDEQFF.

CDR3 in amino acids: CASSPKDRFYNEQFF. The V and J genes are TRBV6-2 or TRBV6-3 and TRBJ2-1; the D call of TRBD1 rests on TCRdb alone, since no DNA is present to check it. The CDR3 contains 15 residues. Germline V gene data show CDR1 as MNHEY and CDR2 as SVGEGT.

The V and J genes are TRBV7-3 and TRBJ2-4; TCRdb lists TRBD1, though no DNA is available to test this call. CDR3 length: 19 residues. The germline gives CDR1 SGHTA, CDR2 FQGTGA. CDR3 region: CASSDRDRGYFVGKNIQYF.

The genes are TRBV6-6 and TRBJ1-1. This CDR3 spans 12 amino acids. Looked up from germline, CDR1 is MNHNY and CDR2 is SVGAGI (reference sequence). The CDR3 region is CASSPPEFEAFF.

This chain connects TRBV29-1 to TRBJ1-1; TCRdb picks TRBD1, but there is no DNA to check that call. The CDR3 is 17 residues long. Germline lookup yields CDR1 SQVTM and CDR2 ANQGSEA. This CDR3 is CSVEGEAGVTVNTEAFF.

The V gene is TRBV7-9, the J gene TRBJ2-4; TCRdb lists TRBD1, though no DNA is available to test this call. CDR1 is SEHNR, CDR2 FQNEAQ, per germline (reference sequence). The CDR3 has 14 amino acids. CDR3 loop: CASSLDTRTAIQYF.

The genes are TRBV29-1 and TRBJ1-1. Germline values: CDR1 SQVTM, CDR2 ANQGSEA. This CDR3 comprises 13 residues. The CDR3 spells CSVEWGMNTEAFF.

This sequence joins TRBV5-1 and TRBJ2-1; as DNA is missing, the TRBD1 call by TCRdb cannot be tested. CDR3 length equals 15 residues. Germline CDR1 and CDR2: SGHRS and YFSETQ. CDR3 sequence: CASSSGTGIHNEQFF.

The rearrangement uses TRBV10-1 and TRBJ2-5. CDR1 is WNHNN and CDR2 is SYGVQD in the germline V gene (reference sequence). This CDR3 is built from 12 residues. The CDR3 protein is CASSWSQETQYF.

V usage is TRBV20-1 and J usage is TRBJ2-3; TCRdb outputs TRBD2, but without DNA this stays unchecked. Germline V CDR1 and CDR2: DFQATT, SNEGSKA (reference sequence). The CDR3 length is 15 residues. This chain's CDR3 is CSAKPLAGGRDTQYF.

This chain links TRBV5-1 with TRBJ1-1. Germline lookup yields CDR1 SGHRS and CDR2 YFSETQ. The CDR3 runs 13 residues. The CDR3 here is CASSLDKNTEAFF.

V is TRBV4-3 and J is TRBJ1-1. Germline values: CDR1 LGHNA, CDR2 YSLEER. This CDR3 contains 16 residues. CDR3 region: CASSPTWGGQRAEAFF.

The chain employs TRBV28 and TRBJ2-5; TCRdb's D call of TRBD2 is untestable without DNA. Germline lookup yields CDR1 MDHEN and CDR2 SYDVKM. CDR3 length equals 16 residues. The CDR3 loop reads CASSSGLAASQETQYF.

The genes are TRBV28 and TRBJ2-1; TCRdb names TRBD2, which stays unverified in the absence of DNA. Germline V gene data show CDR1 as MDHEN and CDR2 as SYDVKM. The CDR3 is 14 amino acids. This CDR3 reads CASSLASGYNEQFF.